The clone carrying this T cell receptor beta chain was observed at least ten times. RNA transcripts provided the template for amplifying TCR beta CDR3 regions. Second-round multiplex PCR came after first-round RT-PCR with HTBI primers. TCRdb redid the calling of the multiplex PCR reads with MiXCR, one entry per CDR3 protein. The sample contains fewer than 600,000 distinct CDR3 sequences, 14% of which appear only once. The sample belongs to a study of Graves' ophthalmopathy and Graves' hyperthyroidism. A volume of over 9 ml of fresh peripheral blood supplied the PBMCs. This CDR3 is built from 15 residues. V was cut by 5 bases and J by 0 bases, with 13 bases left in between. Germline V CDR1 and CDR2: LNHDA, SQIVND (reference sequence).

The specimen sequenced was blood. The sequence was collected from a woman in her 30s with Graves' ophthalmopathy. J is TRBJ1-1 and V is TRBV19, with no clear D. CDR3: CASSARQNLNTEAFF. In nucleotides, the CDR3 is TGTGCCAGTAGTGCTCGGCAGAATTTGAACACTGAAGCTTTCTTT.